The following is a T cell receptor (beta chain) sequence with its context. Its antigen is not identified. PCR primers comprised 60 Vbeta and 13 Jbeta primers. Generated by immunoSEQ multiplex PCR, the TCRdb table keeps only in-frame clones and is missing some. The sample yields some 130,000 clones, about four fifths seen once. These data originate in a study of cytomegalovirus exposure and HLA in healthy donors. Study context: Roughly 86 million unique TCRs from HLA-typed donors made up an early data release. Study observations and caveats: Prediction of most subjects' HLA-A and HLA-B alleles by TCR beta sequences was reportedly accurate. Some V segments, TRBV6-2 and TRBV6-3 among them, were indistinguishable and were therefore excluded.

CDR3 length: 14 residues. V dropped 4 bases and J dropped 1 base, with 9 bases sitting between them. Germline-derived CDR1 and CDR2 are MGHRA and YSYEKL. Sequenced input: PBMCs. This clonotype originated in a human donor in good health. The chain recombines TRBV4-1 with TRBJ2-3, with D possibly TRBD2 on 5 matching bases. The CDR3 loop is CASSPIGGTDTQYF. Here the CDR3 DNA reads TGCGCCAGCAGCCCCATCGGGGGCACAGATACGCAGTATTTT.